Shown below are 18 T cell receptor beta chains from a single sample sequenced in a study of type 1 and type 2 diabetes patients. PCR was run on genomic DNA. Amplification of the beta chain CDR3 used 30 forward and 13 reverse multiplex primers. TCRdb recomputed calls from the multiplex PCR reads with MiXCR, one row per CDR3 protein. Of about 250,000 distinct CDR3 sequences detected, around 47% appear once; the ten largest clones hold around 15%. The specimen was peripheral blood mononuclear cells (PBMCs). The receptors derive from a man between 18 and 29 years old with type 2 diabetes.

The chain has TRBV4-1 and TRBJ1-1, with 9 bases aligning to TRBD1. After removal of 4 bases from V and 4 bases from J, the junction contained 4 bases not matched to a gene. This CDR3 is 14 amino acids long. Germline values: CDR1 MGHRA, CDR2 YSYEKL. The CDR3 sequence is CASSPMTGGTEAFF. The DNA for the CDR3 is TGCGCCAGCAGCCCCATGACAGGGGGCACTGAAGCTTTCTTT.

This rearrangement joins TRBV27 to TRBJ2-7, with D hard to call. The CDR3 is made up of 12 amino acids. The germline CDR1 and CDR2 sequences are MNHEY and SMNVEV (reference sequence). V was pared by 10 bases and J by 2 bases, with 12 bases between. The CDR3 nucleotides are TGTGCCAAAGAGGACGGAACCTACGAGCAGTACTTC. It codes for CAKEDGTYEQYF.

The rearrangement joins TRBV18 to TRBJ1-2; D call uncertain. The V end was cut by 3 bases, the J end by 3 bases, with 11 bases between. The CDR3 covers 14 residues. CDR1 and CDR2 from the germline V gene are KGHSH and LQKENI. The CDR3 nucleotides read TGTGCCAGCTCACCCGTAGGAGAATACTATGGCTACACCTTC. This codes for CASSPVGEYYGYTF.

The genes are TRBV10-2 and TRBJ2-3; 8 positions match TRBD2. Germline V gene data show CDR1 as WSHSY and CDR2 as SAAADI. Trimming took 7 bases from V and 1 from J; bases not matched to a gene: 7. CDR3 size: 15 residues. The CDR3 loop reads CASTTLSGGTDTQYF. CDR3 DNA: TGCGCCAGCACCACCCTTAGCGGGGGCACAGATACGCAGTATTTT.

In its sample, this clonotype was seen many times. This chain joins TRBV15 and TRBJ2-2; TRBD2 might be the D (6 bases). Looked up from germline, CDR1 is LNHNV and CDR2 is YYDKDF (reference sequence). The V gene lost 4 bases and the J gene lost 4 bases, with 13 bases spanning the gap. CDR3 length equals 15 residues. For the CDR3, the DNA is TGTGCCACCAGCAAAAGCGGCGGGATCACCGGGGAGCTGTTTTTT. It codes for CATSKSGGITGELFF.

The gene calls are TRBV7-6 and TRBJ1-1; no firm D call. Trimming cost V 5 bases and J 6 bases, with 16 bases left between them. Germline CDR1 and CDR2: SGHVS and FNYEAQ. This CDR3 comprises 14 residues. The CDR3 loop reads CASSPLEVEAEAFF. The CDR3, as DNA: TGTGCCAGCAGCCCCCTGGAGGTTGAGGCTGAAGCTTTCTTT.

The chain employs TRBV20-1 and TRBJ2-1; D call uncertain. CDR3 length: 12 residues. V lost 8 bases to trimming and J lost 3 bases, with 11 bases between them. Germline V CDR1 and CDR2: DFQATT, SNEGSKA (reference sequence). This CDR3 reads CSSGKSYNEQFF. The CDR3 coding sequence is TGCAGTTCGGGTAAAAGCTACAATGAGCAGTTCTTC.

The V and J genes are TRBV12-3 or TRBV12-4 and TRBJ2-7, with D possibly being TRBD2 (5 bases). There are 14 residues in the CDR3. The ends were cut back, 7 bases at V and 2 bases at J, with 15 bases in the middle. This CDR3 reads CASTPRTGTYEQYF. As DNA, the CDR3 is TGTGCCAGCACCCCCCGGACTGGCACCTACGAGCAGTACTTC.

In the case of this clonotype: An end of the junction differs from the germline gene, which may be a read error. This chain uses TRBV7-3 with TRBJ2-5, with D perhaps TRBD1 or TRBD2 (5 bases each). The CDR3 is made up of 16 amino acids. Germline assignment: CDR1 SGHTA and CDR2 FQGTGA. The DNA for the CDR3 is TGTGCCAGCAGCCTAACGGGGCTAGCTTCCCAAGAGACCCAGTACTTC. As protein: CASSLTGLASQETQYF.

This chain connects TRBV2 to TRBJ1-1; tentative D call: TRBD1 (5 bases). V was cut by 4 bases and J by 6 bases, with 15 bases left in between. The CDR3 runs to 14 residues. Germline CDR1 reads SNHLY; CDR2 reads FYNNEI. This CDR3 is CASSVKGTGAEAFF. In DNA, the CDR3 is TGTGCCAGCAGTGTCAAGGGCACGGGGGCTGAAGCTTTCTTT.

This clonotype has a handful of counts. This sequence joins TRBV6-5 and TRBJ2-7; D remains ambiguous. V was cut by 2 bases and J by 6 bases, with 5 bases left in between. Germline CDR1 and CDR2: MNHEY and SVGAGI. The CDR3 totals 11 residues. The CDR3 DNA is TGTGCCAGCAGTTACCGCTCCGAGCAGTACTTC. Translated, it gives CASSYRSEQYF.

The chain links TRBV19 to TRBJ2-7; 13 nucleotides match TRBD2. The CDR3 contains 19 residues. J lost 2 bases, V lost 5 bases, and 15 bases had no gene match. The germline CDR1 and CDR2 sequences are LNHDA and SQIVND (reference sequence). The CDR3 DNA reads as TGTGCCAGTAGTTTAAGTCCGGGACTAGCGGGACAGGAACCCTACGAGCAGTACTTC. Translated: CASSLSPGLAGQEPYEQYF.

This clonotype was detected ten times or more. The gene calls are TRBV7-8 and TRBJ2-5; 13 nucleotides line up with TRBD2. The CDR3 totals 18 residues. CDR1 is SGHVS, CDR2 FQNEAQ, per germline. Trimming at V came to 3 bases and at J to 1 base, leaving 8 bases not matched to a gene. The CDR3 region has the DNA TGTGCCAGCAGCTTGGCTAGACTAGCGGGGGGACCCCAAGAGACCCAGTACTTC. This sequence encodes CASSLARLAGGPQETQYF.

The rearrangement joins TRBV6-1 to TRBJ2-7; 10 bases agree with TRBD1. In germline, CDR1 is MNHNS, CDR2 SASEGT. The CDR3 contains 16 residues. J was trimmed by 2 bases and V by 6 bases; bases with no gene match: 10. The CDR3 nucleotides are TGTGCCAGCAGGATGGGCCACGGACAGGGGGCCTACGAGCAGTACTTC. It is translated as CASRMGHGQGAYEQYF.

Note on this clonotype: A much larger clone sits a single nucleotide away, making a read error possible. The rearrangement joins TRBV10-3 to TRBJ1-1; D remains ambiguous. The germline V gene has CDR1 ENHRY and CDR2 SYGVKD. Trimming took off 7 bases at V and 0 bases at J, with 9 bases between the two ends. The CDR3 covers 13 residues. CDR3 residues: CAIKDNVNTEAFF. The CDR3 DNA reads TGTGCCATCAAAGACAATGTGAACACTGAAGCTTTCTTT.

The V call is TRBV27, the J call TRBJ1-1, with D tentatively TRBD1 (6 bases). The CDR3 contains 14 residues. V gave up 4 bases and J gave up 3 bases, with 12 bases separating them. The V gene's germline CDR1 is MNHEY and CDR2 SMNVEV (reference sequence). The CDR3 reads CASSWATGHTEAFF. DNA of the CDR3: TGTGCCAGCAGTTGGGCTACAGGGCACACTGAAGCTTTCTTT.

This clonotype was seen a few times. This rearrangement joins TRBV7-2 to TRBJ2-1, with 7 bases aligning to TRBD2. Germline trimming cut 8 bases from V and 3 bases from J; bases unmatched to any gene: 13. The CDR3 totals 16 residues. Germline V lookup: CDR1 SGHTA, CDR2 FQGNSA. CDR3 nucleotide sequence: TGTGCCAGCTGTCCAGCGGGGTGGGAATGCTACAATGAGCAGTTCTTC. This sequence encodes CASCPAGWECYNEQFF.

Note on this clonotype: A junction boundary mismatches the germline segment, possibly from a read error. The CDR3 sequence: CASSMDYYRDERYF. CDR3 DNA: TGTGCCAGTAGTATGGACTATTACCGCGACGAGCGGTACTTC. The chain has TRBV19 and TRBJ2-7, with a tentative D call TRBD2 (6 bases). Germline V gene data show CDR1 as LNHDA and CDR2 as SQIVND (reference sequence). The CDR3 contains 14 residues.